Below are 16 T cell receptor beta chains sequenced from a single sample in a study of HIV-infected patients and healthy controls. Alpha and beta constant-region primers primed reverse transcription of 400 to 650 ng RNA. Alpha and beta chain libraries were made separately by chain-specific third strand synthesis with multiplexing indices. Using its own MiXCR run on the 5' RACE reads, TCRdb lists one record per CDR3 protein. Here the sample spans about 12,000 distinct CDR3 sequences, about 9% being singletons. Whole blood was used without fractionation, so all unsorted peripheral T cells were included. The source was blood, collected before antiretroviral therapy. All receptors come from an adult with HIV infection. The donor label of this sample is uncertain.

The table lists this clonotype with many counts. The chain employs TRBV24-1 and TRBJ2-7, with TRBD1 identical over 9 bases. The CDR3 loop spans 13 amino acids. The V gene's germline CDR1 is KGHDR and CDR2 SFDVKD. J gave up 5 bases and V 3 bases, and 1 base lay outside the gene matches. CDR3 DNA: TGTGCCACCAGTGATCGGACAGGGGACGAGCAGTACTTC. Residues: CATSDRTGDEQYF.

The rearrangement links TRBV2 to TRBJ1-2; tentative D call: TRBD1 (5 bases). CDR1 is SNHLY and CDR2 is FYNNEI in the germline V gene. The germline V and J ends were trimmed by 11 bases and 5 bases, with 18 bases remaining between them. The CDR3 spans 13 residues. The CDR3 coding sequence is TGTGCCGCCCGGCAGGGAGATCGGTATGGCTACACCTTC. Translation gives CAARQGDRYGYTF.

This clonotype was found a few times. The chain employs TRBV6-5 and TRBJ1-4; perhaps TRBD1 as D (6 bases). Germline lookup yields CDR1 MNHEY and CDR2 SVGAGI. The V end lost 4 bases, the J end lost 0 bases, and 18 bases lay between the germline ends. The length of the CDR3 is 18 residues. The CDR3: CASSLTGKRSATNEKLFF. The CDR3 DNA reads as TGTGCCAGCAGTTTAACAGGGAAAAGGTCCGCAACTAATGAAAAACTGTTTTTT.

There are many counts of this clonotype. The chain uses TRBV28 and TRBJ2-7; D is unclear. Germline loops: CDR1 MDHEN, CDR2 SYDVKM. The CDR3 totals 15 residues. Trimming took 4 bases from V and 2 from J, leaving 15 bases between them. DNA for the CDR3: TGTGCCAGCAGTTCTACGGGTTATAGGGCCTACGAGCAGTACTTC. This codes for CASSSTGYRAYEQYF. The variable domain in full, with the rest retrieved from reference TRBV28 and TRBJ2-7, is DVKVTQSSRYLVKRTGEKVFLECVQDMDHENMFWYRQDPGLGLRLIYFSYDVKMKEKGDIPEGYSVSREKKERFSLILESASTNQTSMYLCASSSTGYRAYEQYFGPGTRLTVT.

This clonotype was found many times. This chain joins TRBV30 and TRBJ2-1; D possibly corresponds to TRBD2 (6 bases). Germline-derived CDR1 and CDR2 are GTSNPN and SVGIG (reference sequence). The germline V and J ends were trimmed by 6 bases and 4 bases, with 13 bases remaining between them. The CDR3 loop spans 13 amino acids. CDR3 nucleotide sequence: TGTGCCTGCTGGCCTAGCGAGTACAATGAGCAGTTCTTC. It translates to CACWPSEYNEQFF.

This clonotype was counted many times. V usage is TRBV2 and J usage is TRBJ2-3; D might be TRBD2 (6 bases). Looked up from germline, CDR1 is SNHLY and CDR2 is FYNNEI. V shed 7 bases and J shed 5 bases, with 31 bases lying between them. The CDR3 sequence is 19 residues long. CDR3 amino acids: CASTHDVPITYGGGDTQYF. The CDR3 bases are TGTGCCAGCACCCACGACGTCCCGATCACTTACGGGGGAGGAGATACGCAGTATTTT.

This clonotype was picked up many times. The V and J genes are TRBV12-3 or TRBV12-4 and TRBJ1-2; D possibly corresponds to TRBD1 (5 bases). The CDR3 sequence is 12 residues long. V dropped 11 bases and J dropped 3 bases, with 13 bases sitting between them. The CDR3 loop is CAGAWGDYGYTF. The CDR3 DNA reads as TGTGCCGGAGCGTGGGGCGACTATGGCTACACCTTC.

This clonotype has a count of ten or more. CDR3 bases: TGTGCCAGCAGTTTATGGGGGGACGAGCAGTACTTC. Protein product: CASSLWGDEQYF. This rearrangement joins TRBV12-3 or TRBV12-4 to TRBJ2-7; D is perhaps TRBD2 (6 bases). CDR3 length: 12 residues. V shed 2 bases and J shed 5 bases, with 7 bases lying between them.

The chain is built from TRBV13 and TRBJ2-1; D is unresolved. This CDR3 is built from 16 residues. The V end lost 5 bases, the J end lost 2 bases, and 16 bases lay between the germline ends. CDR1 PRHDT and CDR2 FYEKMQ come from the germline V gene (reference sequence). DNA for the CDR3: TGTGCCAGCAGCCACCCTCTGTTGCCCGCCTACAATGAGCAGTTCTTC. As protein: CASSHPLLPAYNEQFF.

This clonotype was counted many times. The chain recombines TRBV10-3 with TRBJ1-6, with D possibly matching TRBD1 (6 bases). Germline CDR1 and CDR2: ENHRY and SYGVKD. The CDR3 sequence is 15 residues long. V lost 2 bases to trimming and J lost 7 bases, with 12 bases between them. The CDR3 DNA sequence: TGTGCCATCAGTGAGGAGGGGGACGGGAATTCACCCCTCCACTTT. Translating it yields CAISEEGDGNSPLHF.

Concerning this clonotype itself: The junction does not match germline at one end; this may be a read error. The chain uses TRBV5-5 and TRBJ2-1, with TRBD1 matching 11 bases. CDR1 is SGHKS and CDR2 is YYEKEE in the germline V gene (reference sequence). The CDR3 runs 15 residues. The CDR3 reads CASSSGQGGYNEHFF. In DNA, the CDR3 is TGTGCCAGCAGTTCGGGACAGGGGGGTTACAATGAGCATTTCTTC.

At least ten counts were recorded for this clonotype. The chain couples TRBV15 to TRBJ2-7; 9 bases line up with TRBD2. The CDR3 spans 14 residues. Germline CDR1 LNHNV, CDR2 YYDKDF (reference sequence). V dropped 4 bases and J dropped 6; count of bases not matched to a gene: 7. The CDR3 is CATSIGTSFGEQYF. In nucleotides, the CDR3 is TGTGCCACCAGCATAGGGACTAGCTTCGGCGAGCAGTACTTC.

This clonotype appeared many times. CDR3 region: CASSVEGTGYRGEGYTF. Written as DNA, the CDR3 is TGTGCCAGCAGCGTAGAAGGGACAGGGTATCGGGGGGAAGGCTACACCTTC. This chain connects TRBV9 to TRBJ1-2; 9 bases match TRBD1. Trimming removed 0 bases from V and 8 bases from J; junction bases left unmatched: 14. Germline V lookup: CDR1 SGDLS, CDR2 YYNGEE. This CDR3 has 17 amino acids.

This clonotype has only a few counts. The chain combines TRBV19 with TRBJ2-4; tentatively, D is TRBD1 (6 bases). Between the trimmed V and J ends, which lost 3 bases and 7 bases, there was a span of 13 bases. Germline CDR1 LNHDA, CDR2 SQIVND (reference sequence). The CDR3 totals 14 residues. DNA of the CDR3: TGTGCCAGTAGTATGCAACAGGGTTCGAACATTCAGTACTTC. Protein product: CASSMQQGSNIQYF.

This clonotype was recorded at least ten times. This sequence joins TRBV7-2 and TRBJ2-1; D gene uncertain. The germline CDR1 and CDR2 sequences are SGHTA and FQGNSA. V lost 0 bases to trimming and J lost 0 bases, with 9 bases between them. The CDR3 sequence is 16 residues long. The CDR3 DNA is TGTGCCAGCAGCTTAGCAGGGTCGAGCTCCTACAATGAGCAGTTCTTC. Residues: CASSLAGSSSYNEQFF. Full variable domain (outside the CDR3, taken from reference TRBV7-2 and TRBJ2-1): GAGVSQSPSNKVTEKGKDVELRCDPISGHTALYWYRQSLGQGLEFLIYFQGNSAPDKSGLPSDRFSAERTGGSVSTLTIQRTQQEDSAVYLCASSLAGSSSYNEQFFGPGTRLTVL.

V usage is TRBV28 and J usage is TRBJ2-7, with D perhaps given as TRBD1 or TRBD2 (6 bases each). The germline V gene has CDR1 MDHEN and CDR2 SYDVKM. V was pared by 8 bases and J by 1 base, with 9 bases between. The CDR3 has 12 residues. CDR3 in amino acids: CASGGPSYEQYF. For the CDR3, the DNA is TGTGCCAGCGGGGGGCCGTCCTACGAGCAGTACTTC.